The 18 T cell receptor beta chains below all came from one sample that was sequenced in a study of tissue T cells after allogeneic stem cell transplantation. TCRdb keeps only in-frame clones here, not all; method: immunoSEQ multiplex PCR. The repertoire includes more than 40,000 clones, 65% to 85% of them detected once, and roughly 0.55% sits in the top ten. Sequenced material: sorted cells pooled from one or two spleens. The receptors were sampled from a pool of C57BL/6 mice in good health.

Concerning this clone: Gene names are the mouse ones. CDR3 bases read: TGTGCCAGCAGTCGGACAGGAAATACGCTCTAT. As protein: CASSRTGNTLY. The complete CDR3 protein is CASSRTGNTLYF. The chain links TRBV19 to TRBJ1-3; TRBD1 might be the D (5 bases). The read falls 1 residue short of the CDR3 end, and the missing part is taken from the germline J gene. V was cut by 4 bases and J by 4 bases, with 6 bases left in between. The CDR3 is made up of 12 amino acids. CDR1 is FNHDT and CDR2 is SITEND in the germline V gene (reference sequence).

For this clone: Gene and germline names: mouse. The read gets to within 1 residue of the CDR3 end, and the germline J gene fills in the rest. The rearrangement joins TRBV13-3 to TRBJ1-4, with unresolved D. The germline CDR1 and CDR2 sequences are NNHDY and SYVADS. V was pared by 1 base and J by 0 bases, with 7 bases between. The CDR3 runs 15 residues. This CDR3 reads CASSDTKISNERLFF. The covered CDR3 bases are TGTGCCAGCAGTGATACAAAAATTTCCAACGAAAGATTATTT.

In the case of this clone: Gene names and germline match the mouse. The CDR3 is cut off 1 residue early in the read; its end comes from the germline J gene. This chain connects TRBV5 to TRBJ2-7, with D perhaps assigned TRBD1 or TRBD2 (5 bases each). The germline V and J ends were trimmed by 0 bases and 0 bases, with 12 bases remaining between them. The CDR3 has 16 amino acids. Germline-derived CDR1 and CDR2 are LGHNA and YNLKQL (reference sequence). The CDR3 here is CASSQEAGVSSYEQYF. The sequenced part of the CDR3 DNA is TGTGCCAGCAGCCAAGAGGCGGGGGTAAGCTCCTATGAACAGTAC.

This clone was counted once. Germline and genes here are mouse. The CDR3 extends 1 residue past the end of the read, so its final part is completed from the germline J gene. This chain links TRBV14 with TRBJ2-5, with D tentatively TRBD1 (6 bases). The CDR3 is 14 residues long. The germline gives CDR1 SGHDT, CDR2 FRDEAV. V was shortened by 4 bases and J by 2 bases, with 11 bases between the two germline ends. The CDR3 protein is CASSPTGTQDTQYF. CDR3 DNA, as far as it was read: TGTGCCAGCAGTCCCACAGGGACCCAAGACACCCAGTAC. Combining the CDR3 with reference TRBV14 and TRBJ2-5 gives the whole variable domain EAGVTQSPRYAVLQEGQAVSFWCDPISGHDTLYWYQQPRDQGPQLLVYFRDEAVIDNSQLPSDRFSAVRPKGTNSTLKIQSAKQGDTATYLCASSPTGTQDTQYFGPGTRLLVL.

Regarding this clone: These gene names are mouse names. The sequenced fragment ends 1 residue before the CDR3 boundary, so the rest is inferred from the germline J gene. The J gene is TRBJ1-1, the V gene TRBV13-2; 7 bases map to TRBD1. The CDR3 extends over 15 amino acids. Germline assignment: CDR1 NNHNN and CDR2 SYGAGS (reference sequence). V lost 1 base to trimming and J lost 1 base; unmatched junction nucleotides: 4. This chain's CDR3 is CASGDPGQRNTEVFF. The sequenced part of the CDR3 DNA is TGTGCCAGCGGTGATCCGGGACAGAGAAACACAGAAGTCTTC.

On this clone itself: The gene names given are mouse names. Read sequence stops 1 residue before the CDR3 end, and the germline J gene provides the missing end. This sequence joins TRBV4 and TRBJ1-4; TRBD1 aligns across 8 bases. CDR3 length: 14 amino acids. Unmatched junction bases numbered 4, after V lost 3 bases and J lost 7 bases. CDR1 and CDR2 from the germline V gene are LGHDT and YNNKQL (reference sequence). The CDR3 protein is CASSYRQGSERLFF. CDR3 DNA, as far as it was read: TGTGCCAGCAGCTACAGACAGGGGTCCGAAAGATTATTT. Together with reference TRBV4 and TRBJ1-4, the CDR3 gives the full variable domain: ETAVFQTPNYHVTQVGNEVSFNCKQTLGHDTMYWYKQDSKKLLKIMFSYNNKQLIVNETVPRRFSPQSSDKAHLNLRIKSVEPEDSAVYLCASSYRQGSERLFFGHGTKLSVL.

Worth noting for this clone: Gene names and germline refer to mouse. The read finishes 1 residue shy of the CDR3 end, and the germline J gene is used to complete it. The chain joins TRBV19 to TRBJ2-3; the D gene is possibly TRBD2 (6 bases). With 5 bases removed from V and 0 bases from J, the gap between germline ends came to 16 bases. CDR1 is FNHDT, CDR2 SITEND, per germline (reference sequence). The CDR3 has 16 amino acids. Partial CDR3 DNA: TGTGCCAGCAGACCTCTGGGGTTTTCTAGTGCAGAAACGCTGTAT. As protein: CASRPLGFSSAETLY. The complete CDR3 reads CASRPLGFSSAETLYF.

On this clone: The listed genes are named as in mouse. The CDR3 end lies 1 residue beyond the end of the read and is filled in from the germline J gene. Within the sample, other DNA sequences also encode this same CDR3. The V call is TRBV20, the J call TRBJ2-5, with 9 bases matching TRBD2. V shed 0 bases, J shed 4 bases, and the junction held 2 bases outside the gene matches. The V gene's germline CDR1 is GFQATS and CDR2 STVNSAI. The CDR3 length is 14 residues. CDR3 protein: CGARDWGGEDTQYF. The sequenced CDR3 bases are TGTGGTGCTAGGGACTGGGGGGGAGAAGACACCCAGTAC.

Of note for this clone: Gene names and germline refer to mouse. The CDR3 is cut off 1 residue early in the read; its end comes from the germline J gene. The J gene is TRBJ2-1, the V gene TRBV4; 7 positions agree with TRBD1. J was trimmed by 4 bases and V by 5 bases; bases with no gene match: 5. This CDR3 spans 14 amino acids. Per the germline V gene, CDR1 is LGHDT and CDR2 is YNNKQL (reference sequence). CDR3 DNA, as far as it was read: TGTGCCAGCAGCCATCCGGGACAGTATGCTGAGCAGTTC. It codes for CASSHPGQYAEQF. The whole CDR3 region reads CASSHPGQYAEQFF.

Points on this clone: Gene names are the mouse ones. The CDR3 end falls 1 residue outside the read, so it is completed with the germline J gene. V is TRBV29 and J is TRBJ1-2, with D unresolved. In germline, CDR1 is MSHET, CDR2 SYDVDS. Trimming removed 3 bases from V and 2 bases from J, with 7 bases in between. CDR3 length equals 13 residues. CDR3 in amino acids: CASSFPNNSDYTF. Incomplete CDR3 DNA: TGTGCTAGCAGTTTTCCAAATAACTCCGACTACACC.

About this clone: The germline and genes are mouse ones. With the read ending 1 residue before the CDR3 end, the germline J gene is used to fill in that end. V and J are TRBV20 and TRBJ1-1; D possibly corresponds to TRBD1 (6 bases). With 6 bases removed from V and 0 bases from J, the gap between germline ends came to 11 bases. The germline V gene encodes CDR1 GFQATS and CDR2 STVNSAI. The CDR3 has 13 residues. The chain's CDR3 is CGAKDRSNTEVFF. The DNA read from the CDR3 is TGTGGTGCCAAAGACAGGTCAAACACAGAAGTCTTC.

As to this clone: Gene labels here are mouse ones. The sequenced fragment ends 1 residue before the CDR3 boundary, so the rest is inferred from the germline J gene. The genes are TRBV12-1 and TRBJ2-7, with a weak D call TRBD2 (6 bases). The V gene's germline CDR1 is SGHSN and CDR2 HYEKVE. There are 12 residues in the CDR3. V was pared by 1 base and J by 7 bases, with 10 bases between. The part of the CDR3 DNA that was read is TGTGCCAGCTCTCTGGGGGGAGGAGAACAGTAC. It yields the protein CASSLGGGEQY. The whole CDR3 sequence reads CASSLGGGEQYF.

This clone appeared a few times. All gene names here are mouse names. The read gets to within 1 residue of the CDR3 end, and the germline J gene fills in the rest. This sequence joins TRBV16 and TRBJ2-7, with 13 bases that match TRBD2. The trim removed 5 bases at V and 7 bases at J, leaving 5 bases unmatched. Germline-derived CDR1 and CDR2 are SGHSA and FRNQAP. The length of the CDR3 is 14 residues. CDR3 protein: CASSRTGGALEQYF. Partial CDR3 DNA: TGTGCAAGCAGCAGGACTGGGGGGGCGCTCGAACAGTAC.

This clone occurred a few times. Gene names follow the mouse nomenclature. The sequence runs out 1 residue before the end of the CDR3; the remainder is reconstructed from the germline J gene. V usage is TRBV13-1 and J usage is TRBJ2-7, with TRBD2 matching 11 bases. The CDR3 is 14 residues long. Germline V gene sequence: CDR1 NSHNY, CDR2 SYGAGN. J gave up 3 bases and V 3 bases, and 2 bases lay outside the gene matches. The CDR3 protein is CASSGDWGLYEQYF. The DNA read from the CDR3 is TGTGCCAGCAGTGGGGACTGGGGGCTCTATGAACAGTAC.

On this clone itself: Mouse names are used for the genes. The read stops 1 residue short of the end of the CDR3; the missing end is completed from the germline J gene. The J gene is TRBJ2-3, the V gene TRBV12-2; D not resolved. There are 14 residues in the CDR3. V gave up 0 bases and J gave up 1 base, with 7 bases separating them. Germline V lookup: CDR1 SGHLS, CDR2 HYDKME. CDR3 sequence: CASSLATGAETLYF. The part of the CDR3 DNA that was read is TGTGCCAGCTCTCTCGCAACTGGTGCAGAAACGCTGTAT.

As for this clone: The junction does not match germline at one end; this may be a read error. Genes here carry mouse names. From the germline J gene comes the end of the CDR3, since the read stops 1 residue before it. This CDR3 is also generated by other DNA sequences in the sample. The chain couples TRBV16 to TRBJ2-5; D is perhaps TRBD2 (5 bases). This CDR3 spans 14 amino acids. Germline CDR1 reads SGHSA; CDR2 reads FRNQAP. The CDR3 bases that were read are TGCGCAAGCAGCTTAGAGCTGGGCCAAGACACCCAGTAC. The encoded protein is CASSLELGQDTQY. The whole CDR3 is CASSLELGQDTQYF.

A remark on this clone: Gene labels here are mouse ones. The read stops 1 residue short of the end of the CDR3; the missing end is completed from the germline J gene. The J gene is TRBJ2-5, the V gene TRBV23. Looked up from germline, CDR1 is KGHTA and CDR2 is FQNQQP. The CDR3 length is 13 residues. Partial CDR3 DNA: TGCTCCAGCAGTCTCGGTCGCGGGGACACCCAGTAC. Its protein product is CSSSLGRGDTQY. The full-length CDR3 reads as CSSSLGRGDTQYF. The variable domain in full, with the rest retrieved from reference TRBV23 and TRBJ2-5, is DAAVTQKPRYLIKMKGQEAEMKCIPEKGHTAVFWYQQKQSKELKFLIYFQNQQPLDQIDMVKERFSAVCPSSSLCSLGIRTCEAEDSALYLCSSSLGRGDTQYFGPGTRLLVL.

Remarks on this clone: Genes and germline come from the mouse. The CDR3 is cut off 1 residue early in the read; its end comes from the germline J gene. The J gene is TRBJ2-1, the V gene TRBV19, with TRBD1 identical over 12 bases. V trimming: 4 bases; J trimming: 8 bases; junction bases outside the gene matches: 1. Germline V lookup: CDR1 FNHDT, CDR2 SITEND (reference sequence). CDR3 length: 13 residues. CDR3 amino acids: CASSRDRGPEQFF. The sequenced CDR3 bases are TGTGCCAGCAGTCGGGACAGGGGGCCTGAGCAGTTC.